The 13 T cell receptor beta chains reported below all come from one sample, sequenced in a study of T cells after posttransplantation cyclophosphamide. The repertoire was sequenced with immunoSEQ multiplex PCR; TCRdb's copy has only in-frame clones and lacks some. The sample lists roughly 6,800 clones, around 90% occurring once. Treatment was busulfan-fludarabine conditioning, a marrow graft, and cyclophosphamide on days +3 and +4. Sequences were derived from PBMCs, sampled 1404 days after allogeneic stem cell transplant with posttransplant cyclophosphamide. The receptor source for this set is a female patient in her forties or fifties who received an allogeneic stem cell transplant from a related donor, was CMV-positive, and had no GVHD. Some T cells here may be from the graft donor.

The chain uses TRBV28 and TRBJ2-2, with D maybe TRBD2 (5 bases). V was trimmed by 7 bases and J by 0 bases, leaving 27 bases between them. The length of the CDR3 is 20 residues. The V gene's germline CDR1 is MDHEN and CDR2 SYDVKM. The CDR3 loop reads CASTPLPGWESSSNTGELFF. CDR3 DNA: TGTGCCAGCACCCCCCTCCCCGGGTGGGAGTCATCCTCGAACACCGGGGAGCTGTTTTTT.

This sequence joins TRBV5-1 and TRBJ2-1, with TRBD1 as a possible D gene (6 bases). The germline V and J ends were trimmed by 3 bases and 8 bases, with 15 bases remaining between them. This CDR3 comprises 14 residues. CDR1 is SGHRS and CDR2 is YFSETQ in the germline V gene. CDR3 nucleotide sequence: TGCGCCAGCAGCTCCGGGACACATCCTGATGAGCAGTTCTTC. This codes for CASSSGTHPDEQFF.

The rearrangement links TRBV19 to TRBJ2-7; 7 bases map to TRBD1. Germline V gene sequence: CDR1 LNHDA, CDR2 SQIVND (reference sequence). V was pared by 0 bases and J by 3 bases, with 5 bases of the junction left unmatched. This CDR3 spans 15 amino acids. In DNA form, the CDR3 reads TGTGCCAGTAGTATAGACCCGACAGGGTTCTACGAGCAGTACTTC. This translates into CASSIDPTGFYEQYF.

The chain recombines TRBV7-3 with TRBJ1-1; 9 bases are a match to TRBD1. V shed 5 bases, J shed 9 bases, and the junction held 10 bases outside the gene matches. Germline-derived CDR1 and CDR2 are SGHTA and FQGTGA. This CDR3 contains 14 residues. Written as DNA, the CDR3 is TGTGCCAGCAGCGACCCCGGACAGGGGAATAAAGCTTTCTTT. Its translation: CASSDPGQGNKAFF.

V is TRBV6-5 and J is TRBJ2-7; 10 bases map to TRBD1. The CDR3 sequence is 14 residues long. Germline CDR1 is MNHEY and CDR2 is SVGAGI. The J segment lost 7 bases and the V segment lost 5 bases, leaving 8 bases of the junction unmatched. As DNA, the CDR3 is TGTGCCAGCAGTGGGCCCCGGACAGGGGGGGAGCAGTACTTC. It yields the protein CASSGPRTGGEQYF.

The genes are TRBV29-1 and TRBJ1-2, with D perhaps TRBD1 (5 bases). The CDR3 runs 14 residues. Germline loops: CDR1 SQVTM, CDR2 ANQGSEA. Trimming removed 3 bases at V and 4 bases at J, with 15 bases between. For the CDR3, the DNA is TGCAGCGTTGATCCGCGGGGCGCGGTCTATGGCTACACCTTC. This encodes CSVDPRGAVYGYTF. The full variable domain, with the rest looked up from reference TRBV29-1 and TRBJ1-2, is SAVISQKPSRDICQRGTSLTIQCQVDSQVTMMFWYRQQPGQSLTLIATANQGSEATYESGFVIDKFPISRPNLTFSTLTVSNMSPEDSSIYLCSVDPRGAVYGYTFGSGTRLTVV.

The rearrangement joins TRBV7-2 to TRBJ2-7; D uncertain. Trimming shortened V by 1 base and J by 2 bases, and 12 bases separated the two germline ends. Looked up from germline, CDR1 is SGHTA and CDR2 is FQGNSA. CDR3 length: 15 residues. Here the CDR3 reads CASSLVRYLPYEQYF. For the CDR3, the DNA is TGTGCCAGCAGCTTAGTCAGGTACTTGCCCTACGAGCAGTACTTC.

This clone was observed once. The genes are TRBV11-2 and TRBJ1-5; D not resolved. The CDR3 runs 13 residues. The V end lost 4 bases, the J end lost 3 bases, and 7 bases lay between the germline ends. Germline V gives CDR1 SGHAT, CDR2 FQNNGV. The CDR3 protein is CASSSGINQPQHF. The CDR3 DNA sequence: TGTGCCAGCAGCTCCGGGATCAATCAGCCCCAGCATTTT. Full variable domain (remainder filled in from reference TRBV11-2 and TRBJ1-5): EAGVAQSPRYKIIEKRQSVAFWCNPISGHATLYWYQQILGQGPKLLIQFQNNGVVDDSQLPKDRFSAERLKGVDSTLKIQPAKLEDSAVYLCASSSGINQPQHFGDGTRLSIL.

The table lists this clone with a count of one. CDR3 sequence reads: CASSSVVGTQYF. The CDR3 DNA reads TGTGCCAGCAGCTCCGTCGTCGGGACCCAGTACTTC. The rearrangement links TRBV7-2 to TRBJ2-5; no reliable D call. V was clipped by 4 bases and J by 7 bases, with 10 bases between them. CDR1 and CDR2 (germline): SGHTA, FQGNSA. The CDR3 is 12 amino acids.

V usage is TRBV4-1 and J usage is TRBJ1-2; 7 nucleotides line up with TRBD1. Trimming removed 8 bases from V and 2 bases from J; junction bases left unmatched: 2. CDR1 and CDR2 (germline): MGHRA, YSYEKL. CDR3 size: 12 residues. The CDR3 nucleotides are TGCGCCAGCCGAGGGGGCAACTATGGCTACACCTTC. The encoded protein is CASRGGNYGYTF.

CDR3 in amino acids: CASSFTGDWVTQYF. Here the CDR3 DNA reads TGTGCCAGTAGTTTCACAGGGGATTGGGTAACGCAGTATTTT. The chain has TRBV19 and TRBJ2-3; 7 bases are a match to TRBD1. The CDR3 spans 14 residues. V was pared by 5 bases and J by 9 bases, with 11 bases of the junction left unmatched. Germline CDR1 reads LNHDA; CDR2 reads SQIVND (reference sequence). Drawing the rest from reference TRBV19 and TRBJ2-3, the complete variable domain is DGGITQSPKYLFRKEGQNVTLSCEQNLNHDAMYWYRQDPGQGLRLIYYSQIVNDFQKGDIAEGYSVSREKKESFPLTVTSAQKNPTAFYLCASSFTGDWVTQYFGPGTRLTVL.

The chain employs TRBV19 and TRBJ1-2; 7 bases line up with TRBD1. The V gene's germline CDR1 is LNHDA and CDR2 SQIVND (reference sequence). Trimming took 7 bases from V and 2 from J; bases not matched to a gene: 10. The CDR3 runs to 15 residues. The CDR3: CASTVVSRGNYGYTF. CDR3 sequence (DNA): TGTGCCAGTACCGTGGTGTCCAGGGGGAACTATGGCTACACCTTC.

As DNA, the CDR3 is TGTGCCAGCAGCTTCGGGTGGGCGGGAGGGCCCTCCGCCGGGGAGCTGTTTTTT. The encoded protein is CASSFGWAGGPSAGELFF. The genes are TRBV11-2 and TRBJ2-2; 9 bases are shared with TRBD2. Germline trimming cut 3 bases from V and 6 bases from J; bases unmatched to any gene: 14. This CDR3 has 18 residues. CDR1 is SGHAT, CDR2 FQNNGV, per germline.